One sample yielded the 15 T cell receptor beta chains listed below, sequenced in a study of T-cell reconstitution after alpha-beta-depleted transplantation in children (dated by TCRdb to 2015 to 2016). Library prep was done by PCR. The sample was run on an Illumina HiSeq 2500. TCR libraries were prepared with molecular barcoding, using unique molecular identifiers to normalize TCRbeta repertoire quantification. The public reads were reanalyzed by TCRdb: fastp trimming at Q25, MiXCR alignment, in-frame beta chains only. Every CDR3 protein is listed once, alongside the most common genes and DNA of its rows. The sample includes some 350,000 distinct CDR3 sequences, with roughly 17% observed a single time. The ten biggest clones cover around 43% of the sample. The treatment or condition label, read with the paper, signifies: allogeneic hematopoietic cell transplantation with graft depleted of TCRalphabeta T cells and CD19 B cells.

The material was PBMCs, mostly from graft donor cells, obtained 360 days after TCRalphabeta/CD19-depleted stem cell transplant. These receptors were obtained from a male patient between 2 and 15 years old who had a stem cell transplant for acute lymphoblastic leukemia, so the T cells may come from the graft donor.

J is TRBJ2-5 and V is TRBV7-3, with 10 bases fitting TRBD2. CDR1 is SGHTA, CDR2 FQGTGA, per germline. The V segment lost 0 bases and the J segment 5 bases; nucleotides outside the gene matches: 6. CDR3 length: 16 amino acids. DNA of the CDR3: TGTGCCAGCAGCTTAACGAGCCTAGCGGGAGTTGAGACCCAGTACTTC. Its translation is CASSLTSLAGVETQYF.

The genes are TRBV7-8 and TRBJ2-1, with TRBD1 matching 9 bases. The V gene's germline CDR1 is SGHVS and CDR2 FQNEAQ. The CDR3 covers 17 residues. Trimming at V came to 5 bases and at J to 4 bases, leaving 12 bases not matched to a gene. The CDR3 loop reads CASSPKAGQGKYNEQFF. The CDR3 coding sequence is TGTGCCAGCAGCCCCAAGGCGGGACAGGGAAAGTACAATGAGCAGTTCTTC.

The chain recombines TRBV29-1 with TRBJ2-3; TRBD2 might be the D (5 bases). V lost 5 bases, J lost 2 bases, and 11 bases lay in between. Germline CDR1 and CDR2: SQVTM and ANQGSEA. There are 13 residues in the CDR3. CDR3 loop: CSVFHGITDTQYF. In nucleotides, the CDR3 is TGCAGCGTTTTTCACGGGATCACAGATACGCAGTATTTT.

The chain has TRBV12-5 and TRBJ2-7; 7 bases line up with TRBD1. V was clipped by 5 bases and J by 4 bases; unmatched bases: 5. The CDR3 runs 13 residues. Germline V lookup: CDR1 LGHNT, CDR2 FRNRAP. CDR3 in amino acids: CASGLGTDYEQYF. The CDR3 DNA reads TGTGCTAGTGGTCTCGGGACAGATTACGAGCAGTACTTC. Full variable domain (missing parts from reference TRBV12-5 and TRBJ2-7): DARVTQTPRHKVTEMGQEVTMRCQPILGHNTVFWYRQTMMQGLELLAYFRNRAPLDDSGMPKDRFSAEMPDATLATLKIQPSEPRDSAVYFCASGLGTDYEQYFGPGTRLTVT.

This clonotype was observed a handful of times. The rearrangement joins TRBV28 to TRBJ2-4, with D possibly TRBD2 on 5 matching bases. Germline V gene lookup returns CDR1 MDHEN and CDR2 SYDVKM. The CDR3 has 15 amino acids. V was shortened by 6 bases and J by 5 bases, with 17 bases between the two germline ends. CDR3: CASSFFSPRENIQYF. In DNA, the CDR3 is TGTGCCAGCAGCTTCTTCAGCCCGCGGGAAAACATTCAGTACTTC.

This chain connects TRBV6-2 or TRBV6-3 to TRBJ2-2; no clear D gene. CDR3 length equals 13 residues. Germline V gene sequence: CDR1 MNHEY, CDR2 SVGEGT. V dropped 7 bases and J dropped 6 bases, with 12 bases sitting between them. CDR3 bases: TGTGCCAGCACCCTGGGCAGGTCCGGGGAGCTGTTTTTT. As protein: CASTLGRSGELFF.

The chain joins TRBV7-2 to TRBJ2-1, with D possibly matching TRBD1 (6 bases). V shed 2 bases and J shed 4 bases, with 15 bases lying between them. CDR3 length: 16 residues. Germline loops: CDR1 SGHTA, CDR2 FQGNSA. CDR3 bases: TGTGCCAGCAGCTTACAGCGGACAGTTCTATACAATGAGCAGTTCTTC. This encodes CASSLQRTVLYNEQFF.

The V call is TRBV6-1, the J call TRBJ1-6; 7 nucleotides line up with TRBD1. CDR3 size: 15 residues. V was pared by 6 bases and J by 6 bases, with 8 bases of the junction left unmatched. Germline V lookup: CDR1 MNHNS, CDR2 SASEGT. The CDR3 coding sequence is TGTGCCAGCAGACCCAGGACAGGCTGTAATTCACCCCTCCACTTT. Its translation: CASRPRTGCNSPLHF.

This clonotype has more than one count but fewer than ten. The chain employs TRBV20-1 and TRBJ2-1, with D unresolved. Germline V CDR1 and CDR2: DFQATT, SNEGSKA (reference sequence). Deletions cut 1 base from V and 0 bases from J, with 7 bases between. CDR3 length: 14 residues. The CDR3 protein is CSARGTTSYNEQFF. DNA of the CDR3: TGCAGTGCTAGAGGGACCACCTCCTACAATGAGCAGTTCTTC.

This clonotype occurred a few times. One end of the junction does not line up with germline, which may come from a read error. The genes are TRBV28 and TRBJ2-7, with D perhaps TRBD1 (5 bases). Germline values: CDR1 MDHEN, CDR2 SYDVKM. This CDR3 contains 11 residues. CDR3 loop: CASSLGADPEF. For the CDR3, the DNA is TGTGCCAGCAGTTTAGGGGCAGACCCAGAGTTC. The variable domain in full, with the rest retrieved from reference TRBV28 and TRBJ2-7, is DVKVTQSSRYLVKRTGEKVFLECVQDMDHENMFWYRQDPGLGLRLIYFSYDVKMKEKGDIPEGYSVSREKKERFSLILESASTNQTSMYLCASSLGADPEFGPGTRLTVT.

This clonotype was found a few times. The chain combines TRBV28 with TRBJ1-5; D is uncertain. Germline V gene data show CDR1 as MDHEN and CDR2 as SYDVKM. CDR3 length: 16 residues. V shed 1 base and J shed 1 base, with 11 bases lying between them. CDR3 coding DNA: TGTGCCAGCAGTTTATCGGCGGCCCCGAGCAATCAGCCCCAGCATTTT. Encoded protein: CASSLSAAPSNQPQHF.

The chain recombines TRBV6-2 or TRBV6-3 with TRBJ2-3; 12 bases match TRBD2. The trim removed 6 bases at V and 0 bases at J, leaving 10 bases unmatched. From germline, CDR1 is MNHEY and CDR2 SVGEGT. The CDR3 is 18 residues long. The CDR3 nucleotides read TGTGCCAGCAGGCGACTAGCGGGAGCAACGTGGAGCACAGATACGCAGTATTTT. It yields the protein CASRRLAGATWSTDTQYF.

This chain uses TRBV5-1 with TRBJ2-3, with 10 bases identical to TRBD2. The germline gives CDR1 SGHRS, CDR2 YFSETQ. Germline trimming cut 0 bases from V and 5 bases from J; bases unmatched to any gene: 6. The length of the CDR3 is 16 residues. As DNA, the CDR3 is TGCGCCAGCAGCTTGGGACTCCTAGCGGGAGTAGATACGCAGTATTTT. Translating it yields CASSLGLLAGVDTQYF. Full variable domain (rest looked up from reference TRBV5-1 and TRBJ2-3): KAGVTQTPRYLIKTRGQQVTLSCSPISGHRSVSWYQQTPGQGLQFLFEYFSETQRNKGNFPGRFSGRQFSNSRSEMNVSTLELGDSALYLCASSLGLLAGVDTQYFGPGTRLTVL.

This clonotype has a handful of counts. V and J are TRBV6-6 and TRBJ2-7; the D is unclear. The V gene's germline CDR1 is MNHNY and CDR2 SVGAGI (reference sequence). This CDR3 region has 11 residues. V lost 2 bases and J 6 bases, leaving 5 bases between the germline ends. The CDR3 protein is CASSYVAEQYF. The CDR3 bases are TGTGCCAGCAGTTACGTTGCCGAGCAGTACTTC.

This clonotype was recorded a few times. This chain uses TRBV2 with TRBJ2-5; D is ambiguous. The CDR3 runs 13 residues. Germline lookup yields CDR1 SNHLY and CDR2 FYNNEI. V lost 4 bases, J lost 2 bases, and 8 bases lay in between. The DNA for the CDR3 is TGTGCCAGCAGTGGACAAACACAAGAGACCCAGTACTTC. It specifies CASSGQTQETQYF. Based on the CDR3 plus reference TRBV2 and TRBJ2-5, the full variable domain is EPEVTQTPSHQVTQMGQEVILRCVPISNHLYFYWYRQILGQKVEFLVSFYNNEISEKSEIFDDQFSVERPDGSNFTLKIRSTKLEDSAMYFCASSGQTQETQYFGPGTRLLVL.